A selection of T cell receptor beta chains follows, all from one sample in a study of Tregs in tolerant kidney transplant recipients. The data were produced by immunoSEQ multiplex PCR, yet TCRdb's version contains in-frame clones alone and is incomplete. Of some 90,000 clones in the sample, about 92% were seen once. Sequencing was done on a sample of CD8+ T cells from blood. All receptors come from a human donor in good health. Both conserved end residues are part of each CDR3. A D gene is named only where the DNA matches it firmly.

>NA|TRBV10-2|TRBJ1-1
CASSGKENTEAFF
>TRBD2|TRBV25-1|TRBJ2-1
CASSERGRGSYFPNEQFF
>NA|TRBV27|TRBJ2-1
CASSLGPKGVNEQFF
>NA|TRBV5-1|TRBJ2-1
CASSWGVYNEQFF
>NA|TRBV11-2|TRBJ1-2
CASSSRPDGFYGYTF
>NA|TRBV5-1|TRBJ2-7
CASSQLSAGYYEQYF
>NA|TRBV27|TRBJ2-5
CASSLDLGKTQYF
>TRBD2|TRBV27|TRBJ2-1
CASSQLGLAGTGDEQFF
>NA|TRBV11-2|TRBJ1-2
CASDSRRYGYTF
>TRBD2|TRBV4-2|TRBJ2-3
CASSQDAPGLAGGPGTDTQYF
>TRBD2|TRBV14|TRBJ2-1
CASSQGTSAAYNEQFF
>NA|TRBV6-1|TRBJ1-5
CASSGRPTEGNQPQHF
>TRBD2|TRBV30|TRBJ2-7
CAWSSPRLAGEAQYF
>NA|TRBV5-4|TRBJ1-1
CASSLLGVPEAFF
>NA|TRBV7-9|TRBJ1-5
CASSLVEGAGYSNQPQHF
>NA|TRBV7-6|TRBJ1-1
CASSFSVPDEAFF
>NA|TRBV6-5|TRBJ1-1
CASSYPGPGNTEAFF
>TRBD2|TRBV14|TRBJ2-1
CASSHGRGLVGGLEFF
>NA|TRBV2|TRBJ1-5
CASSENSNQPQHF
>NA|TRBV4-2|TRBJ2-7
CASSQDGHEQYF
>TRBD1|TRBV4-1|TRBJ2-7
CASSQVQGSSHEQYF
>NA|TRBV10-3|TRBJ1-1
CAISESAEGMGIEAFF
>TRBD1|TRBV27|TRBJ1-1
CATHRGVNTEAFF
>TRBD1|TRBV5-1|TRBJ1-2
CASRRPGQGRYGYTF
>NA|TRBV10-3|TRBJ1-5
CAISERRQENSNQPQHF
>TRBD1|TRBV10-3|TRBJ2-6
CAISETGTGFLSGANVLTF
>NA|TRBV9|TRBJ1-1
CASSVVRMNTEAFF
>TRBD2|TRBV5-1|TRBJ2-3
CASSLVVGRSGDTQYF
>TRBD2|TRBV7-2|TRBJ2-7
CASSLAGGPGEQYF
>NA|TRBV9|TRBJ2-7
CASSVDGREQYF
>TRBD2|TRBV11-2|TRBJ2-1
CASSLDLRLAGRGEQFF
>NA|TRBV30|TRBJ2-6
CAWSVVGANVLTF
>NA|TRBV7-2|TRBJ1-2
CASSLRKDGDNYGYTF
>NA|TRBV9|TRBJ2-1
CASSHRGTSSYNEQFF
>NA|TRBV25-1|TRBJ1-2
CASSVAGGYYGYTF
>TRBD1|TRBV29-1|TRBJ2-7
CSVVTGGIYEQYF
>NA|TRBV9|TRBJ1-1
CASSVDRAGTEAFF
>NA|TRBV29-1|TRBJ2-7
CSVEETAGNEQYF
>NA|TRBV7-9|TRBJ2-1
CASSTLTGYNEQFF
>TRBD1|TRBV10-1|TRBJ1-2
CASSEPRTGGYGYTF
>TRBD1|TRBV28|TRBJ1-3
CASSPGQSGNTIYF
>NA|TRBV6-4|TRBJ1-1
CASSAGDTNTEAFF
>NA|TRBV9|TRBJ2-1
CASSVGSNNEQFF
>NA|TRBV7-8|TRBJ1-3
CASSLGGGSGNTIYF
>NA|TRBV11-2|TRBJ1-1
CASSLEAGNTEAFF
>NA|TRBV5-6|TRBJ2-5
CASSLAFSLAGKETQYF
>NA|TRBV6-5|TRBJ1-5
CASRGNSNQPQHF
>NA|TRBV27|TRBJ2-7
CASSLSIGRTYEQYF
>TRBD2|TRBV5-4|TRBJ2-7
CASTLPLAGITYEQYF
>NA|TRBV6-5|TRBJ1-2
CASSFGPIAYGYTF
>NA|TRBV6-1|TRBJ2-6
CASSPKAGANVLTF
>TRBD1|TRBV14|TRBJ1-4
CASSQWTGHNEKLFF
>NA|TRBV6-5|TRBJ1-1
CASSKTENTEAFF
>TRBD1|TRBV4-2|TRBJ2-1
CASSQDLTGGLNEQFF
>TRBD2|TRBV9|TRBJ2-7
CASSVEGGSYEQYF
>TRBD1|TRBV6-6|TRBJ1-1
CASSQGQVLNTEAFF
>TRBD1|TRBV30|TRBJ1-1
CAWTRGQLNTEAFF
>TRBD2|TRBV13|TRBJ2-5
CASSPAKTSGRRVEETQYF
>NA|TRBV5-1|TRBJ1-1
CASSSSGPTSTEAFF
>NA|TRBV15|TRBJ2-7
CATSRGYSGGPYEQYF